A selection of T cell receptor beta chains follows, all from one sample in a study of blood T cell repertoires in COVID-19. Produced via immunoSEQ multiplex PCR; TCRdb's table is partial and in-frame only. The table has over 85,000 clones, 75% to 90% seen once. The sample was peripheral blood. The receptors originated from a man in his 60s with acute or convalescent COVID-19. Both conserved end residues are part of each CDR3. Each record gives: CDR3 protein, CDR3 DNA, clone size, J gene, D gene, V gene, CDR3 length. The D gene is left open where the match is weak. Where a row states a size, it is once, few, many or the class of an expanded clone; other rows omit it.

CASSYIAGDYNEQFF TGTGCCAGCAGCTATATAGCGGGAGATTACAATGAGCAGTTCTTC - TRBJ2-1 TRBD2 TRBV9 15
CASASGTEAFF TGTGCCAGCGCATCAGGGACTGAAGCTTTCTTT - TRBJ1-1 - TRBV11-2 11
CASSKVYRDTGNTIYF TGTGCCAGCAGCAAAGTGTACAGGGACACTGGAAACACCATATATTTT - TRBJ1-3 - TRBV21-1 16
CASSPTGLAGWANTGELFF TGTGCCAGCAGCCCAACGGGGTTAGCGGGTTGGGCGAACACCGGGGAGCTGTTTTTT - TRBJ2-2 TRBD2 TRBV5-4 19
CASSYVGGQGASPYGYTF TGTGCCAGCAGTTACGTTGGGGGACAGGGGGCGTCCCCCTATGGCTACACCTTC - TRBJ1-2 TRBD1 TRBV6-2/TRBV6-3 18
CASSLQDRNTDTQYF TGCGCCAGCAGCTTGCAGGACAGGAATACAGATACGCAGTATTTT once TRBJ2-3 TRBD1 TRBV5-1 15
CASSKLQGSEQYF TGTGCCAGCAGTAAACTCCAGGGTAGCGAGCAGTACTTC - TRBJ2-7 - TRBV6-2/TRBV6-3 13
CATSDPGTSYNEQFF TGTGCCACCAGTGACCCTGGGACTTCCTACAATGAGCAGTTCTTC - TRBJ2-1 - TRBV24-1 15
CASSLSGQGNYNSPLHF TGTGCCAGCAGTTTATCGGGACAGGGTAACTATAATTCACCCCTCCACTTT - TRBJ1-6 TRBD1 TRBV28 17
CASSFTGGRTEAFF TGTGCCAGCAGTTTCACAGGGGGTCGAACTGAAGCTTTCTTT - TRBJ1-1 TRBD1 TRBV6-6 14
CASKPTTNEKLFF TGTGCCAGCAAGCCAACAACTAATGAAAAACTGTTTTTT few TRBJ1-4 - TRBV28 13
CASSLRLLGDTQYF TGTGCCAGTAGTCTACGACTCCTGGGAGATACGCAGTATTTT few TRBJ2-3 - TRBV19 14
CASSLTPGTSIDTQYF TGTGCCAGCAGCTTAACTCCCGGGACTAGCATAGATACGCAGTATTTT - TRBJ2-3 TRBD2 TRBV11-2 16
CASSDISGQRGETQYF TGTGCCAGCAGTGATATCAGCGGCCAGCGGGGAGAGACCCAGTACTTC - TRBJ2-5 TRBD2 TRBV2 16
CASSVALAGGLQTQYF TGTGCCAGCAGCGTAGCACTAGCGGGGGGGCTGCAGACCCAGTACTTC - TRBJ2-5 TRBD2 TRBV9 16
CASSEIGSGSRHEQFF TGTGCCAGCAGTGAAATCGGTAGCGGGAGTCGGCATGAGCAGTTCTTC - TRBJ2-1 TRBD2 TRBV6-1 16
CASRRRPGEGSPLHF TGTGCCAGCAGACGAAGACCAGGGGAAGGTTCACCCCTCCACTTT - TRBJ1-6 - TRBV2 15
CSVGRGGTGELFF TGCAGCGTTGGCAGAGGAGGAACCGGGGAGCTGTTTTTT - TRBJ2-2 - TRBV29-1 13
CASSPGTSGRNEQFF TGTGCCAGCAGTCCAGGGACTAGCGGGCGGAATGAGCAGTTCTTC - TRBJ2-1 TRBD2 TRBV13 15
CASSVGQRGPTDTQYF TGTGCCAGCAGCGTAGGTCAGCGGGGGCCCACAGATACGCAGTATTTT - TRBJ2-3 TRBD2 TRBV9 16
CASSYSATSGYNEQFF TGTGCCAGCAGTTACTCCGCGACTAGCGGCTACAATGAGCAGTTCTTC - TRBJ2-1 TRBD2 TRBV6-2/TRBV6-3 16
CASSPPDRSDNEKLFF TGTGCCAGCAGTCCCCCTGACAGATCGGACAATGAAAAACTGTTTTTT - TRBJ1-4 - TRBV28 16
CASSLKANGGYSPLHF TGTGCCAGCAGCTTGAAGGCAAACGGGGGGTATTCACCCCTCCACTTT - TRBJ1-6 - TRBV7-2 16
CASRELGGGWNSPLHF TGTGCCAGTAGGGAACTCGGGGGGGGCTGGAATTCACCCCTCCACTTT - TRBJ1-6 - TRBV19 16
CASSQGQGVNEKLFF TGCGCCAGCAGCCAAGGACAGGGTGTTAATGAAAAACTGTTTTTT - TRBJ1-4 TRBD1 TRBV4-1 15
CASSPRALNTIYF TGTGCCAGCAGCCCCAGGGCGTTGAACACCATATATTTT - TRBJ1-3 - TRBV9 13
CAWNQGNSPLHF TGTGCCTGGAACCAGGGTAATTCACCCCTCCACTTT - TRBJ1-6 - TRBV30 12
CASTRDSFSSGNTIYF TGTGCCAGCACTCGGGACAGCTTCAGCTCTGGAAACACCATATATTTT once TRBJ1-3 TRBD1 TRBV25-1 16
CASSLIGGQGPGEAFF TGTGCCAGCAGTTTAATTGGGGGACAGGGTCCCGGTGAAGCTTTCTTT - TRBJ1-1 TRBD1 TRBV27 16
CAWSAVPNQPQHF TGTGCCTGGAGTGCGGTACCCAATCAGCCCCAGCATTTT few TRBJ1-5 - TRBV30 13
CASSYATSDTEAFF TGTGCCAGCAGCTATGCAACCTCCGACACTGAAGCTTTCTTT - TRBJ1-1 - TRBV6-5 14